The 2 T cell receptor beta chains given below trace back to one sample, sequenced in a study of T cells in Graves' hyperthyroidism and ophthalmopathy. RNA transcripts gave rise to amplified TCR beta CDR3 regions. During a first-round RT-PCR of the TCR CDR3, the HTBI primer set was used. A single record per CDR3 protein comes from TCRdb applying MiXCR to the multiplex PCR reads. The sample contains 500,000 to 650,000 distinct CDR3 sequences, roughly 15% of which appear only once. What was sequenced was blood. The receptor set was obtained from a woman aged 40-49 years with Graves' hyperthyroidism.

The V gene is TRBV6-1, the J gene TRBJ2-7; D possibly corresponds to TRBD2 (5 bases). Germline CDR1 and CDR2: MNHNS and SASEGT. This CDR3 is built from 14 residues. Trimming pared 10 bases from V and 2 bases from J, leaving 18 bases between. CDR3 bases: TGTGCCATCAGAGCGACGGAGGTTACCTACGAGCAGTACTTC. Protein sequence: CAIRATEVTYEQYF.

This clonotype showed up just a few times. V gene TRBV30 combines with J gene TRBJ2-2, with D maybe TRBD1 (6 bases). CDR1 is GTSNPN, CDR2 SVGIG, per germline (reference sequence). V was shortened by 0 bases and J by 4 bases, with 12 bases between the two germline ends. The CDR3 is 15 amino acids. The CDR3 DNA reads as TGTGCCTGGAGTGTACAGGGACGTATCACCGGGGAGCTGTTTTTT. Translating it yields CAWSVQGRITGELFF.